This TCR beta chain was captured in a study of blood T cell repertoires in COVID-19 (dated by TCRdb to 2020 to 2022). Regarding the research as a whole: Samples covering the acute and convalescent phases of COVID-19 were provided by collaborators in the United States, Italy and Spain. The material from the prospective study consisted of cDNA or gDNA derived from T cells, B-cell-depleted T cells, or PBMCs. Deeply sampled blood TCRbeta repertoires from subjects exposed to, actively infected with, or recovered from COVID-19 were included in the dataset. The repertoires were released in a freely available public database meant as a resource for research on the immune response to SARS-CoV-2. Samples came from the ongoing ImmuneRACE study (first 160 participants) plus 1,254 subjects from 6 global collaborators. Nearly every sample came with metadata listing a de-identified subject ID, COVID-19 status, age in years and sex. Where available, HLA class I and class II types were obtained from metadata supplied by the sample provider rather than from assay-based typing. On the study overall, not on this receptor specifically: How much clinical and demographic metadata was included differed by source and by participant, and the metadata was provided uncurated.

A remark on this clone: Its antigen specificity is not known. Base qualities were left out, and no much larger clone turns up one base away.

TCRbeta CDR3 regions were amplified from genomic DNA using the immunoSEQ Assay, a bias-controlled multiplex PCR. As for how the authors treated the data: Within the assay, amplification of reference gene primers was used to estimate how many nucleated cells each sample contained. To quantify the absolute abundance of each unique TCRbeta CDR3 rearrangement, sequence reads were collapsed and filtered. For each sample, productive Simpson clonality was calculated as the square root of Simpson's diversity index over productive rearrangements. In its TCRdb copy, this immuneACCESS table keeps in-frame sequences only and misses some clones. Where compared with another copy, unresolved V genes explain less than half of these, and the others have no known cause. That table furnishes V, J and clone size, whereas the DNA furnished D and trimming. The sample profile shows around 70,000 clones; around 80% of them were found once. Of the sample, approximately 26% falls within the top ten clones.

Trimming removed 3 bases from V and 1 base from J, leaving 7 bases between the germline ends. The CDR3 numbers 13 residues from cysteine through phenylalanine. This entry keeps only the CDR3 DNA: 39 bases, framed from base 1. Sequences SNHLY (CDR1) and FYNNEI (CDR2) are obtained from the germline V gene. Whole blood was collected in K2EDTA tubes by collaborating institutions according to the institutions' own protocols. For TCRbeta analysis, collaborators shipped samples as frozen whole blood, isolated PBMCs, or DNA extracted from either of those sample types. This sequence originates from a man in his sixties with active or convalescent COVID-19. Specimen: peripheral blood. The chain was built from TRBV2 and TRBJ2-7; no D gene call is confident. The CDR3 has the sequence CASSDSRSYEQYF. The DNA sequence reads TGTGCCAGCAGTGACTCCAGGTCCTACGAGCAGTACTTC.